A single T cell receptor (beta chain) is shown here with its context. One end of the junction varies from germline; a read error may be responsible. Authors' data handling: The assay estimated nucleated cells by amplifying reference gene primers. Clones were read by immunoSEQ multiplex PCR, and TCRdb kept only the in-frame ones, dropping some. V, J and clone size were drawn from that table, and D and trimming were deduced from the DNA. This table has roughly 140,000 clones, approximately 88% appearing once. This sample was included in a study of blood T cell repertoires in COVID-19. About the study: The cDNA or gDNA used as material had been derived from T cells, B-cell-depleted T cells, or PBMCs.

This CDR3 contains 12 residues. Material for sequencing was peripheral blood. The chain is built from TRBV12-3 or TRBV12-4 and TRBJ2-5, with 7 bases fitting TRBD1. This clonotype originated in a human donor in a cohort sampled during active COVID-19. Here the CDR3 reads CASSLALTGDHF. In nucleotides, the CDR3 is TGTGCCAGCAGTTTAGCGCTAACAGGGGACCACTTC.